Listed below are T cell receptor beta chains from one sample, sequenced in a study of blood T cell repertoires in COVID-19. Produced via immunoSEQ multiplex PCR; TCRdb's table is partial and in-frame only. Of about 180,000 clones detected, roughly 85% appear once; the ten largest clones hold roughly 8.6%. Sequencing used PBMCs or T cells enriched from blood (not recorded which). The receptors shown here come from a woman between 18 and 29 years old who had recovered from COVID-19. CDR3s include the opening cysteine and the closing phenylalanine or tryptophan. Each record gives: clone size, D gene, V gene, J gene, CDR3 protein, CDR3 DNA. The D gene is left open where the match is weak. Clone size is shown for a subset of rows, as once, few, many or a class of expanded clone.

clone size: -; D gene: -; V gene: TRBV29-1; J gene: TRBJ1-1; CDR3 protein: CSVFSGNTEAFF; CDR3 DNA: TGCAGCGTTTTCAGTGGGAACACTGAAGCTTTCTTT
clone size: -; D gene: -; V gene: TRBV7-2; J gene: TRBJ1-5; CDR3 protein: CASSLAPNQPQHF; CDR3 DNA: TGTGCCAGCAGCTTAGCCCCGAATCAGCCCCAGCATTTT
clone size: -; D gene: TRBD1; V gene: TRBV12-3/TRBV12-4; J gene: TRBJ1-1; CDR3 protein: CASKDRGEAFF; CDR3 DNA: TGTGCCAGCAAAGACAGGGGGGAGGCTTTCTTT
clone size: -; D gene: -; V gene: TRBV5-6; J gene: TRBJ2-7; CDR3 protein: CASSLFSQTYEQYF; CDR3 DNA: TGTGCCAGCAGCTTGTTTAGCCAAACCTACGAGCAGTACTTC
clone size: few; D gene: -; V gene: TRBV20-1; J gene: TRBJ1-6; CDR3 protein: CSASLNLENSPLHF; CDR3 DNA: TGCAGTGCTAGTCTGAATTTGGAGAATTCACCCCTCCACTTT
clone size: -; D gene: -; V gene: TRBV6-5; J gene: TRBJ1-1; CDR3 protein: CASRVQEGNTEAFF; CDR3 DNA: TGTGCCAGCAGAGTTCAGGAAGGGAACACTGAAGCTTTCTTT
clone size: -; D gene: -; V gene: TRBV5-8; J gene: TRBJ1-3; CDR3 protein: CASSLGQYSGNTIYF; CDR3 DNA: TGTGCCAGCAGCTTGGGACAGTACTCTGGAAACACCATATATTTT
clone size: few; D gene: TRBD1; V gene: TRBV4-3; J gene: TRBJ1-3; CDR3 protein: CASSHGPGQDSYSGNTIYF; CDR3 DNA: TGCGCCAGCAGCCATGGACCGGGACAGGACTCCTACTCTGGAAACACCATATATTTT
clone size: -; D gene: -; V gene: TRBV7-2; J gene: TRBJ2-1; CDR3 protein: CASSLAPSRTEQFF; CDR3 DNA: TGTGCCAGCAGCTTAGCTCCTAGCCGGACCGAGCAGTTCTTC
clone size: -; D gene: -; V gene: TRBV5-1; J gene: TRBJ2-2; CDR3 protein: CASSATRATGELFF; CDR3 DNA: TGCGCCAGCAGCGCCACTAGGGCCACCGGGGAGCTGTTTTTT
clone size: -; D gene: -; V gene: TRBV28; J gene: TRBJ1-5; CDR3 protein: CASSAPVAGQPQHF; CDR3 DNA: TGTGCCAGCAGTGCGCCGGTAGCGGGTCAGCCCCAGCATTTT
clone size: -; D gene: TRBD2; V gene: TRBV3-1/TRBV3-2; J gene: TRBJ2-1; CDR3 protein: CASSQEGSSGSYNEQFF; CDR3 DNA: TGTGCCAGCAGCCAAGAGGGGTCTAGCGGGAGTTACAATGAGCAGTTCTTC
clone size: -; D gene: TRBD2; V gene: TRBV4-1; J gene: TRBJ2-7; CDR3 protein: CASSPPWGASGAKGEQYF; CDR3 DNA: TGCGCCAGCAGTCCCCCATGGGGGGCTAGCGGGGCGAAAGGGGAGCAGTACTTC
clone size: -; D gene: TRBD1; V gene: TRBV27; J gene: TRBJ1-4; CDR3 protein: CASRITGGRGKLFF; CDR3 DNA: TGTGCCAGCAGGATAACAGGGGGACGGGGAAAACTGTTTTTT
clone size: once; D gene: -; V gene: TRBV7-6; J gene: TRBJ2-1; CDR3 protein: CASSLVPQGSYNEQFF; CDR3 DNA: TGTGCCAGCAGCTTAGTCCCCCAGGGGAGCTACAATGAGCAGTTCTTC
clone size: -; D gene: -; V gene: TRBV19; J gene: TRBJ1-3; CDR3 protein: CASSSGHVSGNTIYF; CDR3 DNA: TGTGCCAGTAGTAGCGGGCATGTCTCTGGAAACACCATATATTTT
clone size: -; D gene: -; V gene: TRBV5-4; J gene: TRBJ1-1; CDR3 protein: CASSLVRGWGWSTEAFF; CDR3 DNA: TGTGCCAGCAGCTTGGTGCGGGGTTGGGGGTGGAGCACTGAAGCTTTCTTT
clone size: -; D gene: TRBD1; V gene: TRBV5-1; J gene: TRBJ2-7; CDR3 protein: CASSFGQGAGEQYF; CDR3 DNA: TGCGCCAGCAGTTTCGGACAGGGGGCTGGTGAGCAGTACTTC
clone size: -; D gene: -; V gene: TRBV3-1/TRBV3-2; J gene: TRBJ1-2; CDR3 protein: CASSPRTGDGYTF; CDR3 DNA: TGTGCCAGCAGTCCTAGGACCGGGGATGGCTACACCTTC
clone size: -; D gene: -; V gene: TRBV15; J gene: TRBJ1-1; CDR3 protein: CATSTGSATEAFF; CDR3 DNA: TGTGCCACCAGCACCGGGTCGGCCACTGAAGCTTTCTTT